This T cell receptor beta chain comes out of a study of blood T cell repertoires in COVID-19. In the original processing: Estimation of nucleated cell counts relied on the amplification of reference gene primers. The method was immunoSEQ multiplex PCR; TCRdb's version includes in-frame clones alone and lacks a portion of them. D and trimming were read from the DNA, whereas the V and J calls and clone size are those reported in that table. Of 100,000 to 150,000 clones in the sample, approximately 74% were seen once. This clone was seen a handful of times. Trimming took 2 bases from V and 2 from J, leaving 10 bases between them. CDR3 size: 15 residues. The germline V gene has CDR1 SGHTA and CDR2 FQGNSA.

The chain uses TRBV7-2 and TRBJ1-5; D might be TRBD1 (6 bases). The sample taken for sequencing was peripheral blood. The receptor was derived from a man older than 75 with COVID-19, enrolled during active disease. Written as DNA, the CDR3 is TGTGCCAGCAGCTTATACAGGGAAGGCAATCAGCCCCAGCATTTT. Translated, it gives CASSLYREGNQPQHF.